The 28 T cell receptor beta chains below all came from one sample that was sequenced in a study of blood T cell repertoires in COVID-19 (TCRdb year 2020). To prepare the library, the immunoSEQ multiplex PCR assay was applied. TCRdb's version of the immuneACCESS table is confined to in-frame rearrangements and falls short of the full clone set. An unresolved V gene accounts for under half of the shortfall where checked; the remainder is of unknown origin. The sample table records over 250,000 clones; over 70% of these occur just once. The ten biggest clones cover about 10% of the sample. The sample was peripheral blood. These receptors were collected from a woman aged 70 to 79 with COVID-19, enrolled during active disease.

The genes are TRBV19 and TRBJ1-4, with D tentatively TRBD1 (6 bases). Germline CDR1 LNHDA, CDR2 SQIVND (reference sequence). The CDR3 consists of 13 residues. Trimming cost V 5 bases and J 7 bases, with 11 bases left between them. The CDR3 region is CASSLLGGEKLFF. The CDR3 DNA follows: TGTGCCAGTAGTCTTCTAGGGGGTGAAAAACTGTTTTTT.

The V and J genes are TRBV6-5 and TRBJ1-2; TRBD1 matches at 9 bases. CDR1 is MNHEY, CDR2 SVGAGI, per germline. J was trimmed by 2 bases and V by 6 bases; bases with no gene match: 7. The CDR3 spans 15 residues. The DNA for the CDR3 is TGTGCCAGCAGCCGTCCCGGGACAGGGAACTATGGCTACACCTTC. Translated: CASSRPGTGNYGYTF.

The chain joins TRBV28 to TRBJ2-7, with 9 bases matching TRBD2. V was pared by 9 bases and J by 5 bases, with 8 bases of the junction left unmatched. Germline V gives CDR1 MDHEN, CDR2 SYDVKM. The CDR3 extends over 13 amino acids. CDR3 region: CASCSGSPNEQYF. CDR3 nucleotide sequence: TGTGCCAGTTGTAGCGGGAGCCCCAACGAGCAGTACTTC.

The rearrangement uses TRBV6-6 and TRBJ1-1; 12 bases align to TRBD1. The CDR3 covers 14 residues. In germline, CDR1 is MNHNY, CDR2 SVGAGI (reference sequence). With 6 bases clipped from V and 11 bases from J, the junction kept 10 bases outside the gene matches. Here the CDR3 reads CASSTGTGGYGAFF. The CDR3 DNA sequence: TGTGCCAGCAGCACCGGGACAGGGGGCTATGGGGCTTTCTTT.

The count of this clone is one. This chain uses TRBV30 with TRBJ1-1; D is ambiguous. Germline V gene lookup returns CDR1 GTSNPN and CDR2 SVGIG (reference sequence). V lost 2 bases, J lost 4 bases, and 14 bases lay in between. CDR3 length: 14 residues. CDR3 bases: TGTGCCTGGAGTCCCACCATCGCGGCCACTGAAGCTTTCTTT. Encoded protein: CAWSPTIAATEAFF.

The chain uses TRBV4-1 and TRBJ2-7; the D gene is possibly TRBD2 (6 bases). Germline loops: CDR1 MGHRA, CDR2 YSYEKL. This CDR3 contains 16 residues. Trimming took off 5 bases at V and 0 bases at J, with 17 bases between the two ends. The DNA of the CDR3 is TGCGCCAGCAGCTCAGGTGGGGGGAGGTCCTCCTACGAGCAGTACTTC. Protein sequence: CASSSGGGRSSYEQYF.

This clone was counted once. The chain carries TRBV29-1 and TRBJ1-5; TRBD1 aligns across 7 bases. Losses at the gene ends were 4 bases for V and 4 bases for J; bases not matched to a gene: 4. Looked up from germline, CDR1 is SQVTM and CDR2 is ANQGSEA. CDR3 length equals 13 residues. CDR3 protein: CSVVTGLNQPQHF. The CDR3 nucleotides are TGCAGCGTTGTGACAGGGTTGAATCAGCCCCAGCATTTT.

The genes are TRBV12-3 or TRBV12-4 and TRBJ2-7, with D perhaps matching TRBD1 (5 bases). Trimming stripped 4 bases from V and 4 bases from J, with 11 bases between. The CDR3 has 13 amino acids. The CDR3: CASSSTGRYEQYF. The CDR3 DNA follows: TGTGCCAGCAGTTCCACAGGACGGTACGAGCAGTACTTC.

V is TRBV2 and J is TRBJ2-6; a weak D match, TRBD1 (5 bases). Germline CDR1 and CDR2: SNHLY and FYNNEI. V lost 6 bases to trimming and J lost 4 bases, with 10 bases between them. The CDR3 runs 14 residues. The CDR3 sequence is CASSMGRGANVLTF. CDR3 sequence (DNA): TGTGCCAGCAGCATGGGGCGAGGGGCCAACGTCCTGACTTTC.

V is TRBV10-3 and J is TRBJ1-2, with 8 bases identical to TRBD1. Germline loops: CDR1 ENHRY, CDR2 SYGVKD. This CDR3 comprises 15 residues. After removal of 4 bases from V and 4 bases from J, the junction contained 8 bases not matched to a gene. CDR3 DNA: TGTGCCATCAGTGTCGGACAGGGAGGCGTCTATGGCTACACCTTC. Its translation is CAISVGQGGVYGYTF.

This clone was seen once. This chain links TRBV7-2 with TRBJ2-7; D unresolved. Germline V CDR1 and CDR2: SGHTA, FQGNSA. V was pared by 0 bases and J by 1 base, with 4 bases between. The length of the CDR3 is 13 residues. CDR3 nucleotides: TGTGCCAGCAGCTTAGCGCGATCCTACGAGCAGTACTTC. Translation gives CASSLARSYEQYF.

With regard to this clone: At one end, the junction sequence differs from germline, possibly due to a read error. The chain is built from TRBV7-7 and TRBJ2-7; 10 bases match TRBD1. CDR3 length: 15 amino acids. Germline V gene sequence: CDR1 SSHAT, CDR2 FNYEAQ (reference sequence). This chain's CDR3 is CASSPGGTGVHEQYF. The CDR3 DNA follows: TGTGCTAGCAGCCCAGGGGGGACAGGGGTTCACGAGCAGTACTTC. The entire variable domain, with the rest obtained from reference TRBV7-7 and TRBJ2-7, is as follows: GAGVSQSPRYKVTKRGQDVTLRCDPISSHATLYWYQQALGQGPEFLTYFNYEAQPDKSGLPSDRFSAERPEGSISTLTIQRTEQRDSAMYRCASSPGGTGVHEQYFGPGTRLTVT.

This chain uses TRBV6-6 with TRBJ2-3; D may be TRBD2 (7 bases). The CDR3 is 15 amino acids. Germline values: CDR1 MNHNY, CDR2 SVGAGI (reference sequence). V was cut by 2 bases and J by 7 bases, with 16 bases left in between. The chain's CDR3 is CASSYPPGRDNTQYF. The DNA for the CDR3 is TGTGCCAGCAGTTACCCACCTGGGAGGGACAATACGCAGTATTTT.

V and J are TRBV15 and TRBJ2-3; TRBD1 aligns across 7 bases. Germline V CDR1 and CDR2: LNHNV, YYDKDF (reference sequence). This CDR3 contains 19 residues. The trim removed 0 bases at V and 2 bases at J, leaving 14 bases unmatched. CDR3 protein: CATSRDLVRGFSPTDTQYF. CDR3 sequence (DNA): TGTGCCACCAGCAGAGATCTGGTCAGGGGGTTTTCCCCCACAGATACGCAGTATTTT.

The chain recombines TRBV5-1 with TRBJ2-5, with a possible D match to TRBD2 (5 bases). CDR3 size: 15 residues. Trimming removed 0 bases at V and 5 bases at J, with 14 bases between. CDR1 and CDR2 from the germline V gene are SGHRS and YFSETQ. CDR3 nucleotide sequence: TGCGCCAGCAGCTTGGGGCGGGTAGGTGAGGAGACCCAGTACTTC. Amino acids: CASSLGRVGEETQYF.

This clone occurred once. This chain uses TRBV2 with TRBJ2-7; 10 bases map to TRBD1. V was clipped by 6 bases and J by 4 bases; unmatched bases: 0. Germline CDR1 SNHLY, CDR2 FYNNEI. The CDR3 sequence is 12 residues long. In nucleotides, the CDR3 is TGTGCCAGCAGGGACAGGGGGTACGAGCAGTACTTC. Translation gives CASRDRGYEQYF.

This clone has a handful of counts. The chain couples TRBV21-1 to TRBJ1-5; TRBD1 is the table's D call and was not checked against the DNA. TRBV21-1 is a pseudogene locus. The CDR3 sequence is 18 residues long. The chain's CDR3 is CASSKALQGSVSNQPQHF. For the CDR3, the DNA is TGTGCCAGCAGCAAAGCCCTACAGGGATCTGTCAGCAATCAGCCCCAGCATTTT.

The rearrangement links TRBV30 to TRBJ2-7, with 7 positions matching TRBD2. Germline CDR1 reads GTSNPN; CDR2 reads SVGIG (reference sequence). This CDR3 has 13 amino acids. Unmatched junction bases numbered 11, after V lost 6 bases and J lost 6 bases. The DNA of the CDR3 is TGTGCCTGCTGGCACGGGGGGAGTTTCGAGCAGTACTTC. Translating gives CACWHGGSFEQYF.

J is TRBJ1-1 and V is TRBV12-3 or TRBV12-4; unclear D gene. V was cut by 0 bases and J by 1 base, with 3 bases left in between. The CDR3 runs to 13 residues. The CDR3 DNA follows: TGTGCCAGCAGTTTAGCCGGGAACACTGAAGCTTTCTTT. Amino acids: CASSLAGNTEAFF.

The rearrangement uses TRBV6-5 and TRBJ2-7; 7 bases match TRBD2. This CDR3 comprises 15 residues. Germline V gene lookup returns CDR1 MNHEY and CDR2 SVGAGI. V trimming: 6 bases; J trimming: 0 bases; junction bases outside the gene matches: 8. The chain's CDR3 is CASSPRLAVSYEQYF. The CDR3, as DNA: TGTGCCAGCAGCCCCCGACTAGCTGTCTCCTACGAGCAGTACTTC.

The rearrangement uses TRBV27 and TRBJ2-7, with 7 bases that match TRBD1. Germline V gene lookup returns CDR1 MNHEY and CDR2 SMNVEV (reference sequence). This CDR3 spans 13 amino acids. V shed 5 bases and J 4 bases; nucleotides not matched to a gene: 5. Here the CDR3 reads CASSPLTGYEQYF. The CDR3 region has the DNA TGTGCCAGCAGTCCATTGACAGGGTACGAGCAGTACTTC.

This clone came up once. The J gene is TRBJ1-2, the V gene TRBV18; 11 bases align to TRBD1. From germline, CDR1 is KGHSH and CDR2 LQKENI. The CDR3 runs to 16 residues. V shed 3 bases, J shed 1 base, and the junction held 4 bases outside the gene matches. In DNA form, the CDR3 reads TGTGCCAGCTCACCTGGGGACAGGGGGATTAACTATGGCTACACCTTC. Its protein is CASSPGDRGINYGYTF.

The chain couples TRBV4-2 to TRBJ1-3, with TRBD1 identical over 8 bases. After removal of 1 base from V and 0 bases from J, the junction contained 14 bases not matched to a gene. In germline, CDR1 is LGHNA, CDR2 YNFKEQ. The length of the CDR3 is 20 residues. The CDR3 nucleotides read TGTGCCAGCAGCCAAGTCGGGGGGACAGGCTCTCTACTCTCTGGAAACACCATATATTTT. The encoded protein is CASSQVGGTGSLLSGNTIYF.

The V and J genes are TRBV7-2 and TRBJ2-5; TRBD1 agrees at 7 bases. The trim removed 0 bases at V and 1 base at J, leaving 2 bases unmatched. The CDR3 contains 15 residues. Germline lookup yields CDR1 SGHTA and CDR2 FQGNSA. CDR3 DNA: TGTGCCAGCAGCTTAGCTGGGACAGCCCAAGAGACCCAGTACTTC. Residues: CASSLAGTAQETQYF.

This chain links TRBV11-3 with TRBJ2-1, with 7 bases identical to TRBD1. Trimming cost V 5 bases and J 8 bases; bases outside gene matches: 9. The CDR3 is 14 residues long. CDR1 SGHNT and CDR2 YENEEA come from the germline V gene. CDR3 DNA: TGTGCCAGCAGCGCTCGACAGGGCTGGCATGAGCAGTTCTTC. Protein: CASSARQGWHEQFF. Drawing the rest from reference TRBV11-3 and TRBJ2-1, the complete variable domain is EAGVVQSPRYKIIEKKQPVAFWCNPISGHNTLYWYLQNLGQGPELLIRYENEEAVDDSQLPKDRFSAERLKGVDSTLKIQPAELGDSAVYLCASSARQGWHEQFFGPGTRLTVL.

The rearrangement links TRBV30 to TRBJ2-1; unclear D gene. Germline lookup yields CDR1 GTSNPN and CDR2 SVGIG (reference sequence). This CDR3 region has 13 residues. Between the trimmed V and J ends, which lost 1 base and 9 bases, there was a span of 13 bases. CDR3 sequence: CAWSAARFGEQFF. DNA for the CDR3: TGTGCCTGGAGTGCCGCTAGGTTTGGTGAGCAGTTCTTC.

The gene calls are TRBV27 and TRBJ2-7; D is perhaps TRBD2 (6 bases). The CDR3 extends over 14 amino acids. Trimming cost V 3 bases and J 4 bases, with 13 bases left between them. CDR1 and CDR2 (germline): MNHEY, SMNVEV (reference sequence). CDR3 sequence: CASSLEGSTYEQYF. The CDR3 coding sequence is TGTGCCAGCAGTTTGGAGGGGTCCACGTACGAGCAGTACTTC.

This chain connects TRBV11-2 to TRBJ2-2; no firm D call. CDR3 size: 15 residues. Between the trimmed V and J ends, which lost 3 bases and 3 bases, there was a span of 11 bases. CDR1 is SGHAT and CDR2 is FQNNGV in the germline V gene. CDR3 bases: TGTGCCAGCAGCTTCTCTGACTTATACACCGGGGAGCTGTTTTTT. Translated: CASSFSDLYTGELFF. Variable domain in full (rest from reference TRBV11-2 and TRBJ2-2): EAGVAQSPRYKIIEKRQSVAFWCNPISGHATLYWYQQILGQGPKLLIQFQNNGVVDDSQLPKDRFSAERLKGVDSTLKIQPAKLEDSAVYLCASSFSDLYTGELFFGEGSRLTVL.